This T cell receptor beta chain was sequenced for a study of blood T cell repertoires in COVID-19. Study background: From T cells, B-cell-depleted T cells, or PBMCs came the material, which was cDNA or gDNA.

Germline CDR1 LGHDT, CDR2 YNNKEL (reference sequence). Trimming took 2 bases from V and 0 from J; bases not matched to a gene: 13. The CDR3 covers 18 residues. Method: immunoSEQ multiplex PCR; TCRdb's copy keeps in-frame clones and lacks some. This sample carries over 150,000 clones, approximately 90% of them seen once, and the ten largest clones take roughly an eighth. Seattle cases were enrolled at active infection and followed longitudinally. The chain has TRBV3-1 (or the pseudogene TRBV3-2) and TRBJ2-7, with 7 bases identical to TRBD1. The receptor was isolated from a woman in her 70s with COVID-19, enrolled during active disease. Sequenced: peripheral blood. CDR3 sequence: CASSQLGTGQDPSYEQYF. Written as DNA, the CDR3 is TGTGCCAGCAGCCAACTTGGGACCGGACAGGACCCCTCCTACGAGCAGTACTTC.